One sample yielded the 31 T cell receptor beta chains listed below, sequenced in a study of human T cells and chemical hapten exposure. One entry per CDR3 protein results from TCRdb running MiXCR on the RACE reads. This table holds about 340,000 distinct CDR3 sequences, approximately 6.3% found once. Time point specified: patch test 1, 2 weeks after DPC sensitization. Treatment indicated: therapeutic diphenylcyclopropenone sensitization with weekly scalp DPC. The source material was whole blood, sampled in connection with sensitization to the hapten diphenylcyclopropenone (DPC). The receptors were gathered from a woman aged 18-29 years with alopecia areata. Some clones in this sample may be carry-over from other donors' samples.

The J gene is TRBJ1-5, the V gene TRBV14; unclear D gene. Deletions cut 1 base from V and 7 bases from J, with 5 bases between. Germline V gene lookup returns CDR1 SGHDN and CDR2 FVKESK. There are 12 residues in the CDR3. The CDR3 loop is CASSQVDQPQHF. The CDR3 nucleotides read TGTGCCAGCAGCCAAGTCGACCAGCCCCAGCATTTT.

J is TRBJ2-5 and V is TRBV6-5; a possible D gene is TRBD2 (5 bases). The CDR3 extends over 16 amino acids. The germline V gene has CDR1 MNHEY and CDR2 SVGAGI. Trimming cost V 0 bases and J 4 bases, with 15 bases left between them. Here the CDR3 reads CASSYSRRNEGETQYF. The CDR3 DNA is TGTGCCAGCAGTTACTCGCGACGAAACGAGGGAGAGACCCAGTACTTC.

This clonotype showed up just once. V gene TRBV29-1 combines with J gene TRBJ1-2; 8 bases map to TRBD1. The CDR3 contains 12 residues. The germline gives CDR1 SQVTM, CDR2 ANQGSEA. V lost 3 bases and J lost 6; bases outside the gene matches: 3. The CDR3 spells CSVDRQGNGYTF. CDR3 DNA: TGCAGCGTTGATCGACAGGGGAATGGCTACACCTTC.

The chain links TRBV20-1 to TRBJ2-3; 8 bases agree with TRBD2. Germline V CDR1 and CDR2: DFQATT, SNEGSKA (reference sequence). This CDR3 has 14 residues. V lost 5 bases to trimming and J lost 2 bases; unmatched junction nucleotides: 6. The CDR3 here is CSAPTSAITDTQYF. For the CDR3, the DNA is TGCAGTGCTCCGACTAGCGCGATCACAGATACGCAGTATTTT.

The chain joins TRBV2 to TRBJ1-2; a weak D match, TRBD1 (5 bases). From germline, CDR1 is SNHLY and CDR2 FYNNEI. This CDR3 spans 16 amino acids. V was clipped by 2 bases and J by 1 base, with 14 bases between them. The CDR3 sequence is CASSETRGGINYGYTF. The CDR3 DNA reads TGTGCCAGCAGTGAAACGAGGGGTGGGATTAACTATGGCTACACCTTC.

This chain connects TRBV6-5 to TRBJ1-1; 8 bases fit TRBD1. The CDR3 loop spans 16 amino acids. Germline V gives CDR1 MNHEY, CDR2 SVGAGI. The V and J ends lost 4 bases and 0 bases, in that order; junction bases with no gene match: 7. CDR3 coding DNA: TGTGCCAGCAGTTCCGGACAGGGTGTCATGAACACTGAAGCTTTCTTT. Translating gives CASSSGQGVMNTEAFF.

This clonotype was detected a few times. This chain joins TRBV3-1 and TRBJ2-3; the D gene is possibly TRBD1 (6 bases). CDR1 is LGHDT and CDR2 is YNNKEL in the germline V gene (reference sequence). This CDR3 is built from 18 residues. V lost 0 bases and J lost 2, with 18 bases in between. The CDR3 loop reads CASSQDLGHALVTDTQYF. DNA for the CDR3: TGTGCCAGCAGCCAAGATTTGGGACATGCCCTCGTCACAGATACGCAGTATTTT.

This clonotype has more than one count but fewer than ten. V usage is TRBV11-2 and J usage is TRBJ1-1, with TRBD1 matching over 7 bases. V shed 2 bases, J shed 4 bases, and the junction held 7 bases outside the gene matches. The CDR3 spans 15 residues. The germline V gene has CDR1 SGHAT and CDR2 FQNNGV. DNA of the CDR3: TGTGCCAGCAGCTTACGCTACAGGGGTATCACTGAAGCTTTCTTT. The encoded protein is CASSLRYRGITEAFF.

This clonotype turned up a few times. J is TRBJ2-1 and V is TRBV6-5; D call uncertain. The CDR3 covers 14 residues. The germline gives CDR1 MNHEY, CDR2 SVGAGI. V gave up 0 bases and J gave up 7 bases, with 10 bases separating them. CDR3 residues: CASSYSHSMNEQFF. In DNA, the CDR3 is TGTGCCAGCAGTTACTCCCACAGTATGAATGAGCAGTTCTTC.

This clonotype was seen a few times. The chain links TRBV29-1 to TRBJ1-5; the D is unclear. CDR1 and CDR2 from the germline V gene are SQVTM and ANQGSEA. Trimming removed 5 bases at V and 5 bases at J, with 16 bases between. The CDR3 covers 14 residues. In nucleotides, the CDR3 is TGCAGCGTTTCTGCAGGACCATCAGATCAGCCCCAGCATTTT. Translated, it gives CSVSAGPSDQPQHF.

This clonotype was observed at least ten times. The V call is TRBV24-1, the J call TRBJ2-3; D might be TRBD1 or TRBD2, each matching 6 bases. V was pared by 4 bases and J by 3 bases, with 16 bases between. Germline lookup yields CDR1 KGHDR and CDR2 SFDVKD. The CDR3 is 16 residues long. The CDR3 sequence is CATSDRDRRGTDTQYF. DNA for the CDR3: TGTGCCACCAGTGACCGTGACAGGAGGGGTACAGATACGCAGTATTTT.

The rearrangement links TRBV6-5 to TRBJ2-7; either TRBD1 or TRBD2 may fit D (5 bases each). Per germline, CDR1 MNHEY and CDR2 SVGAGI. This CDR3 spans 12 amino acids. V lost 2 bases, J lost 5 bases, and 7 bases lay in between. The CDR3 is CASSYGDHEQYF. CDR3 sequence (DNA): TGTGCCAGCAGTTACGGGGACCACGAGCAGTACTTC.

The chain couples TRBV18 to TRBJ2-7, with 9 nucleotides matching TRBD1. Trimming at V came to 6 bases and at J to 6 bases, leaving 9 bases not matched to a gene. The CDR3 consists of 14 residues. Germline-derived CDR1 and CDR2 are KGHSH and LQKENI. CDR3 DNA sequence: TGTGCCAGCTCGACGGGACAGGGAGTCGTCGAGCAGTACTTC. It codes for CASSTGQGVVEQYF.

This chain joins TRBV28 and TRBJ1-1; D unresolved. Looked up from germline, CDR1 is MDHEN and CDR2 is SYDVKM. The CDR3 is 12 amino acids. V dropped 5 bases and J dropped 5 bases, with 9 bases sitting between them. CDR3 protein: CASSERRTEAFF. The CDR3 DNA reads TGTGCCAGCAGTGAGCGTAGGACTGAAGCTTTCTTT.

The genes are TRBV4-3 and TRBJ1-5, with D perhaps matching TRBD1 (6 bases). Between the trimmed V and J ends, which lost 1 base and 6 bases, there was a span of 19 bases. The CDR3 contains 17 residues. Germline loops: CDR1 LGHNA, CDR2 YSLEER. The CDR3 nucleotides read TGCGCCAGCAGCCAAGCATCGCCAGGGGTTTTGAGTCAGCCCCAGCATTTT. It codes for CASSQASPGVLSQPQHF.

This sequence joins TRBV7-9 and TRBJ1-4; the D gene is possibly TRBD1 (6 bases). Germline V gives CDR1 SEHNR, CDR2 FQNEAQ (reference sequence). V lost 4 bases and J lost 8, with 14 bases in between. The CDR3 spans 14 residues. The CDR3 nucleotides read TGTGCCAGCAGCTACCGGGACATCGGAGAAAAACTGTTTTTT. Translating it yields CASSYRDIGEKLFF.

The chain has TRBV6-5 and TRBJ1-2, with D possibly being TRBD1 (6 bases). The CDR3 covers 15 residues. V lost 6 bases and J lost 3, with 17 bases in between. The germline CDR1 and CDR2 sequences are MNHEY and SVGAGI. The CDR3 coding sequence is TGTGCCAGCAGGCAAGGGACAAGGATTGACTATGGCTACACCTTC. Its protein is CASRQGTRIDYGYTF.

This clonotype has just a few counts. A much more abundant neighbour one base away suggests this may be a read error. The chain carries TRBV7-2 and TRBJ2-7, with D possibly TRBD1 on 5 matching bases. Germline CDR1 and CDR2: SGHTA and FQGNSA. The length of the CDR3 is 14 residues. V was cut by 5 bases and J by 3 bases, with 14 bases left in between. CDR3 region: CASSLGRVGYEQYF. DNA of the CDR3: TGTGCCAGCAGCCTGGGCAGGGTTGGCTACGAGCAGTACTTC.

This clonotype occurred a few times. The chain links TRBV3-1 to TRBJ1-5; no clear D. V was shortened by 4 bases and J by 6 bases, with 10 bases between the two germline ends. Looked up from germline, CDR1 is LGHDT and CDR2 is YNNKEL (reference sequence). This CDR3 comprises 13 residues. As DNA, the CDR3 is TGTGCCAGCAGCCCTATGGAGGGTCAGCCCCAGCATTTT. It codes for CASSPMEGQPQHF.

V gene TRBV5-4 combines with J gene TRBJ1-6, with D maybe TRBD1 (6 bases). Looked up from germline, CDR1 is SGHNT and CDR2 is YYREEE (reference sequence). Trimming cost V 2 bases and J 9 bases, with 12 bases left between them. The CDR3 is made up of 14 amino acids. CDR3 nucleotides: TGTGCCAGCAGCTTTGAGCAGGGGATTTCACCCCTCCACTTT. It encodes CASSFEQGISPLHF.

Ten or more counts support this clonotype. The chain employs TRBV4-1 and TRBJ2-5; 10 bases are a match to TRBD2. After removal of 4 bases from V and 1 base from J, the junction contained 0 bases not matched to a gene. CDR1 and CDR2 from the germline V gene are MGHRA and YSYEKL. The CDR3 has 14 amino acids. The CDR3 DNA follows: TGCGCCAGCAGCCCTAGCGGGGGCCAAGAGACCCAGTACTTC. It specifies CASSPSGGQETQYF.

This clonotype was seen at least ten times. This rearrangement joins TRBV10-3 to TRBJ2-7, with D maybe TRBD1 (6 bases). CDR1 is ENHRY, CDR2 SYGVKD, per germline. V was clipped by 4 bases and J by 4 bases, with 8 bases between them. CDR3 length: 12 residues. This CDR3 is CAISGQGYEQYF. CDR3 sequence (DNA): TGTGCCATCAGTGGGCAGGGGTACGAGCAGTACTTC.

This clonotype was recorded at least ten times. This chain links TRBV29-1 with TRBJ1-4; D gene uncertain. The CDR3 is 13 residues long. V dropped 7 bases and J dropped 4 bases, with 13 bases sitting between them. Per the germline V gene, CDR1 is SQVTM and CDR2 is ANQGSEA. The CDR3 reads CSARDGFNEKLFF. In DNA form, the CDR3 reads TGCAGCGCCAGAGACGGATTTAATGAAAAACTGTTTTTT.

The genes are TRBV2 and TRBJ1-5; 10 bases are a match to TRBD1. CDR3 length equals 15 residues. The ends lost 4 bases at V and 5 bases at J; junction bases unmatched: 5. Germline CDR1 is SNHLY and CDR2 is FYNNEI. CDR3 protein: CASSGGQGVDQPQHF. DNA for the CDR3: TGTGCCAGCAGTGGTGGACAGGGGGTGGATCAGCCCCAGCATTTT.

This clonotype was observed a few times. The chain has TRBV7-2 and TRBJ2-5; 9 positions match TRBD2. Trimming at V came to 8 bases and at J to 4 bases, leaving 5 bases not matched to a gene. The CDR3 loop spans 13 amino acids. Germline loops: CDR1 SGHTA, CDR2 FQGNSA. The CDR3 loop reads CASWGTSRETQYF. The CDR3 coding sequence is TGTGCCAGCTGGGGGACTAGCAGAGAGACCCAGTACTTC.

At least ten counts were recorded for this clonotype. This chain links TRBV4-3 with TRBJ1-2, with TRBD1 matching 11 bases. With V trimmed by 0 bases and J by 7 bases, 10 bases remained unmatched. CDR3 length: 17 residues. From germline, CDR1 is LGHNA and CDR2 YSLEER. CDR3 bases: TGCGCCAGCAGCCAAGAAATAGCCCGGGACAGGGGGAGTGGCTACACCTTC. It specifies CASSQEIARDRGSGYTF.

The chain is built from TRBV11-2 and TRBJ1-1, with D hard to call. Trimming pared 2 bases from V and 3 bases from J, leaving 7 bases between. Germline CDR1 SGHAT, CDR2 FQNNGV. There are 13 residues in the CDR3. CDR3 nucleotides: TGTGCCAGCAGCTTAAGTCTATACACTGAAGCTTTCTTT. Protein: CASSLSLYTEAFF.

The chain recombines TRBV7-8 with TRBJ1-1, with no clear D. The CDR3 consists of 12 residues. The V gene lost 5 bases and the J gene lost 2 bases, with 6 bases spanning the gap. Looked up from germline, CDR1 is SGHVS and CDR2 is FQNEAQ. The CDR3 DNA reads TGTGCCAGCAGCCCTCATAACACTGAAGCTTTCTTT. Amino acid sequence: CASSPHNTEAFF.

This sequence joins TRBV12-3 or TRBV12-4 and TRBJ1-5; D uncertain. The germline V and J ends were trimmed by 7 bases and 0 bases, with 13 bases remaining between them. This CDR3 contains 15 residues. This CDR3 reads CASKGTAYSNQPQHF. The CDR3 DNA reads TGTGCCAGCAAGGGAACAGCCTATAGCAATCAGCCCCAGCATTTT.

This clonotype was picked up many times. The CDR3 DNA reads TGTGCCAGCAGTTACTTCGGCCTTGTGAACACTGAAGCTTTCTTT. The encoded protein is CASSYFGLVNTEAFF. The V gene is TRBV6-5, the J gene TRBJ1-1; D unresolved. V was clipped by 1 base and J by 0 bases, with 9 bases between them. CDR3 size: 15 residues. Germline-derived CDR1 and CDR2 are MNHEY and SVGAGI.

This clonotype appeared a few times. The chain carries TRBV29-1 and TRBJ2-7, with D possibly matching TRBD1 (5 bases). The CDR3 has 17 residues. V dropped 1 base and J dropped 0 bases, with 19 bases sitting between them. The germline CDR1 and CDR2 sequences are SQVTM and ANQGSEA. The CDR3 protein is CSVEVRDRFEASYEQYF. The CDR3 coding sequence is TGCAGCGTTGAAGTTAGAGACAGATTTGAGGCCTCCTACGAGCAGTACTTC.